The TCR beta chain under discussion was sequenced for a study of regulatory T cells in long-lasting Graves disease. Study at large: Persistence in Graves' disease required over 5 years of antithyroid drugs plus positive TSH receptor antibodies. Findings of the study overall: With 2,500 to 3,500 shared public clonotypes, persistent patients exceeded new patients, who shared about a thousand.

The CDR3 loop spans 15 amino acids. Trimming took 3 bases from V and 0 from J; bases not matched to a gene: 5. Germline V gene lookup returns CDR1 DFQATT and CDR2 SNEGSKA (reference sequence). TCR beta libraries were built with iRepertoire HTBI primers and Arm-PCR of CDR3 regions. As originally analysed: The study identified about 60 TRBV and more than 11 TRBJ segments across samples. TCRdb itself ran the multiplex PCR reads through MiXCR, one entry per CDR3 protein. The authors' filters were not applied to this entry. Here the sample spans 400,000 or so distinct CDR3 sequences, roughly 20% being singletons. This clonotype was detected many times. What it binds is not known. The sample's time point: persistent/refractory GD, antithyroid drugs over 5 years with positive TRAb. After RNA was extracted from PBMCs, the TCR library was made from it.

Specimen: peripheral blood mononuclear cells (PBMCs), collected when the disease was refractory, from a patient treated with antithyroid drugs. The chain combines TRBV20-1 with TRBJ1-3; TRBD1 aligns across 7 bases. The source of this sequence is a female donor with Graves disease. The CDR3 is CSASRTGRSGNTIYF. CDR3 DNA: TGCAGTGCTAGCCGGACAGGCCGCTCTGGAAACACCATATATTTT.